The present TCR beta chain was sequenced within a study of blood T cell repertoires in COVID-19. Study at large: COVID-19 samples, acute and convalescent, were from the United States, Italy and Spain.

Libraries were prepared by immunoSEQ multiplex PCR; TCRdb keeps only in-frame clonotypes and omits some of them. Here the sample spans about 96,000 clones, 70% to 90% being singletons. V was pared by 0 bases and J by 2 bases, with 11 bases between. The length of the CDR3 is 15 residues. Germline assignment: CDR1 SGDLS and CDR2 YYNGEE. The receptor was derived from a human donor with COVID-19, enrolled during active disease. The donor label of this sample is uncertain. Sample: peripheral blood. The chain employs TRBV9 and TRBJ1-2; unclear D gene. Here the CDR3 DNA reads TGTGCCAGCAGCGTAGATGCGGGTATCAACTATGGCTACACCTTC. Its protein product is CASSVDAGINYGYTF.